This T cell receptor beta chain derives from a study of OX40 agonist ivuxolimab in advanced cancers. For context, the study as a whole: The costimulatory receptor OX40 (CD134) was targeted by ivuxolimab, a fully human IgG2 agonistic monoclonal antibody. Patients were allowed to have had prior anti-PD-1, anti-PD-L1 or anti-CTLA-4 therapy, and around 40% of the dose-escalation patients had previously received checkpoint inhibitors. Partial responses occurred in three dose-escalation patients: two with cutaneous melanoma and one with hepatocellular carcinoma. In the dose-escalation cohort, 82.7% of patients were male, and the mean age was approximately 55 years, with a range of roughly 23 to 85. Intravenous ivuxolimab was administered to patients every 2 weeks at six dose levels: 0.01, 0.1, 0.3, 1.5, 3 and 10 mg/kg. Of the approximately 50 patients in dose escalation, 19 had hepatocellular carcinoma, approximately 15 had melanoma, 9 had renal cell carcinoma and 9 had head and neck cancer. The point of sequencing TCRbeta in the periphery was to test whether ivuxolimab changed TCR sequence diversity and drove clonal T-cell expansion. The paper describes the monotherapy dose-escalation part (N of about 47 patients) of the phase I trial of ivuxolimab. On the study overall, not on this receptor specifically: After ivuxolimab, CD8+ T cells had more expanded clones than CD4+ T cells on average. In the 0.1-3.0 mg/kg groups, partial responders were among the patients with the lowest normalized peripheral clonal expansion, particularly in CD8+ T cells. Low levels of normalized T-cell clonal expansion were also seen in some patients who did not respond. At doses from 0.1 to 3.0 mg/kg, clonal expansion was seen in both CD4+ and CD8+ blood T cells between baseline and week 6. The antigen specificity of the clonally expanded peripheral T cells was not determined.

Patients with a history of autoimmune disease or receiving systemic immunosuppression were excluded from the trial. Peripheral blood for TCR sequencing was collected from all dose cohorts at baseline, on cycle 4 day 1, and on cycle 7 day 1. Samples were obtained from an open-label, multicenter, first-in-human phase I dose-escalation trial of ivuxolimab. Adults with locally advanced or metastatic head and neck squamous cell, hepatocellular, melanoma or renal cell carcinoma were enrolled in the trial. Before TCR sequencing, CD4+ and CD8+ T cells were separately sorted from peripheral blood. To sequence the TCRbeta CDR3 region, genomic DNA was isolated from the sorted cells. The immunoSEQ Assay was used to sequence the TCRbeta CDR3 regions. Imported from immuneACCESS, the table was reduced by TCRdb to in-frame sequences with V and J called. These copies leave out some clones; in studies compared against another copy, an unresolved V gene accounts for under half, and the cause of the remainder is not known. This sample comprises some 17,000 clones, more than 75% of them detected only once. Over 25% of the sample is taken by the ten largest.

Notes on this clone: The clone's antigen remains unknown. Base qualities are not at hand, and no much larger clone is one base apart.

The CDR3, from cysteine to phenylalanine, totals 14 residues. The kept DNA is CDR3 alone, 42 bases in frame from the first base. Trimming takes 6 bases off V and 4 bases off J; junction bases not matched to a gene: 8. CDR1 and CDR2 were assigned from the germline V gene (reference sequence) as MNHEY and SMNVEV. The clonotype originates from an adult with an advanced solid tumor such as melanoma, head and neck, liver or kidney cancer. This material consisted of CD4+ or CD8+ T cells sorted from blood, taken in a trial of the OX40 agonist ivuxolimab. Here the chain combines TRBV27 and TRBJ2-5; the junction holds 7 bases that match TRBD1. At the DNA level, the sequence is TGTGCCAGCAGCCTACAGGGGCCTCCAGAGACCCAGTACTTC. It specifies CASSLQGPPETQYF.